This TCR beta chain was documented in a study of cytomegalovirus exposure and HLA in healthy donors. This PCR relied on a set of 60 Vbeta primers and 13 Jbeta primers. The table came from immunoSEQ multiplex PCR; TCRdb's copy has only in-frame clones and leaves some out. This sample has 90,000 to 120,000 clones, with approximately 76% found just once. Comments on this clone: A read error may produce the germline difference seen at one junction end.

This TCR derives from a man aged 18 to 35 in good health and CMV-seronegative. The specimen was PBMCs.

The CDR3 DNA reads TGTGCCAGCAGCGTGCTGGAGTTAACTAATAAAAAACTGTTTTTT. Its protein is CASSVLELTNKKLFF. The chain employs TRBV5-5 and TRBJ1-4; no firm D call. CDR1 and CDR2 from the germline V gene are SGHKS and YYEKEE (reference sequence). This CDR3 is built from 15 residues.